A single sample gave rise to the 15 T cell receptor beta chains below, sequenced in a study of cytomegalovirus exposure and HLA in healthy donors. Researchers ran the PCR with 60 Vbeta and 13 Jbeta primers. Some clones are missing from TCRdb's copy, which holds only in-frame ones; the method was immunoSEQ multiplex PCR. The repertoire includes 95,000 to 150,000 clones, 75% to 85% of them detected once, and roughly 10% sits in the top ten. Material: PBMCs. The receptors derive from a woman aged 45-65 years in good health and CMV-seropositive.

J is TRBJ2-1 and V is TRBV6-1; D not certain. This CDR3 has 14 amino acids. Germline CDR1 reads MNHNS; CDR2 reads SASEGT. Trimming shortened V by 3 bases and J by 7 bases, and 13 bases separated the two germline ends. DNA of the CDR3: TGTGCCAGCAGTGACCTCCCCGGTAAAAATGAGCAGTTCTTC. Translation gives CASSDLPGKNEQFF.

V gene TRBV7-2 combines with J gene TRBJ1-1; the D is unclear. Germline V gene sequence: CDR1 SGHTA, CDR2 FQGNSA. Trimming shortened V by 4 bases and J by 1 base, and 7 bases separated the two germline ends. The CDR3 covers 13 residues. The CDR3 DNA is TGTGCCAGCAGCTCACGGGGGAACACTGAAGCTTTCTTT. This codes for CASSSRGNTEAFF.

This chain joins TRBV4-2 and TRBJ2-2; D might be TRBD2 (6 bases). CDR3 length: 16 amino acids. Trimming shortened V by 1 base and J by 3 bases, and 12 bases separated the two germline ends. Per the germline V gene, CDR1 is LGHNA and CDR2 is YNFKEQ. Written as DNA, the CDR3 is TGTGCCAGCAGCCAAGCGGGAGTACTTCACACCGGGGAGCTGTTTTTT. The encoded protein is CASSQAGVLHTGELFF.

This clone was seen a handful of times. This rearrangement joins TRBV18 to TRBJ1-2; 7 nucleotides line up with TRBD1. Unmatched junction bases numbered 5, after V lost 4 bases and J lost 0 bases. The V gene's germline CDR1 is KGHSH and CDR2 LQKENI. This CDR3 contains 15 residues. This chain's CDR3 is CASSLQGTSNYGYTF. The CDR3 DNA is TGTGCCAGCTCACTACAGGGGACCTCTAACTATGGCTACACCTTC.

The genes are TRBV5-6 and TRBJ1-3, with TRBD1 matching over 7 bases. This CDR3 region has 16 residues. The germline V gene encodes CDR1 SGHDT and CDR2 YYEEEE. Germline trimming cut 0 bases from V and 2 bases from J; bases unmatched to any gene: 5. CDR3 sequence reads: CASSLGQGRTGNTIYF. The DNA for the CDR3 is TGTGCCAGCAGCTTGGGACAGGGAAGGACTGGAAACACCATATATTTT. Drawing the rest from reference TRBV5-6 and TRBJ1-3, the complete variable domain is DAGVTQSPTHLIKTRGQQVTLRCSPKSGHDTVSWYQQALGQGPQFIFQYYEEEERQRGNFPDRFSGHQFPNYSSELNVNALLLGDSALYLCASSLGQGRTGNTIYFGEGSWLTVV.

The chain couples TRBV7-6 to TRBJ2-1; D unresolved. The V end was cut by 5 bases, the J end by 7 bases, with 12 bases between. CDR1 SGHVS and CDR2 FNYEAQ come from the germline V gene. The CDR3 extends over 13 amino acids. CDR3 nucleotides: TGTGCCAGCAGCCCCCCGTTTATGAATGAGCAGTTCTTC. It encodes CASSPPFMNEQFF.

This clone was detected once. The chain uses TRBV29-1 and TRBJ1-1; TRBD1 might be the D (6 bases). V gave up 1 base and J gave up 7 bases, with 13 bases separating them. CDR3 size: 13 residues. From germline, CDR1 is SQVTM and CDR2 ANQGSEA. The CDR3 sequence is CSVEVQGAREAFF. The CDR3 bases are TGCAGCGTTGAAGTACAGGGTGCCCGTGAAGCTTTCTTT.

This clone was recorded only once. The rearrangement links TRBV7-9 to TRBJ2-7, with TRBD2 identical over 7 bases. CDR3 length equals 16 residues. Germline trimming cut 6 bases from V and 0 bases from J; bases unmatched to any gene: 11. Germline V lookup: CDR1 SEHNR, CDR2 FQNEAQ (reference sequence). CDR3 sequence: CASSYKTSDLSYEQYF. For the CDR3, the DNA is TGTGCCAGCAGTTATAAAACTAGCGACCTCTCCTACGAGCAGTACTTC.

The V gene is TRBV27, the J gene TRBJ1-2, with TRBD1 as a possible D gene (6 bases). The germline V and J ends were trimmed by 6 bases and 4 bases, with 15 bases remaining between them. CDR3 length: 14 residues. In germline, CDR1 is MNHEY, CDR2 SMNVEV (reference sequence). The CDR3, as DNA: TGTGCCAGCAGGGCGGGGGGCGAGTCCTATGGCTACACCTTC. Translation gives CASRAGGESYGYTF.

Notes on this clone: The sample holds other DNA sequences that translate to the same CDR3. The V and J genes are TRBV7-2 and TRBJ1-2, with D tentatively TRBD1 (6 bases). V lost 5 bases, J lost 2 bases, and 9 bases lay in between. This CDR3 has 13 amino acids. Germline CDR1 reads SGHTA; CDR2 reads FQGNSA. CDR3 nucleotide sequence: TGTGCCAGCAGCCCCGACAGGAACTATGGCTACACCTTC. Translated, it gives CASSPDRNYGYTF.

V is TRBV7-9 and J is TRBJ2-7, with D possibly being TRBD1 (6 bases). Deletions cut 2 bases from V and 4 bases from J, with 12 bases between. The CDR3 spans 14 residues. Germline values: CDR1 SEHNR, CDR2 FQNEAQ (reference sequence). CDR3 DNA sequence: TGTGCCAGCAGCTTACAGGGCAGGGGATACGAGCAGTACTTC. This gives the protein CASSLQGRGYEQYF. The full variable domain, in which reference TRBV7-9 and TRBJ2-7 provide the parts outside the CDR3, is DTGVSQNPRHKITKRGQNVTFRCDPISEHNRLYWYRQTLGQGPEFLTYFQNEAQLEKSRLLSDRFSAERPKGSFSTLEIQRTEQGDSAMYLCASSLQGRGYEQYFGPGTRLTVT.

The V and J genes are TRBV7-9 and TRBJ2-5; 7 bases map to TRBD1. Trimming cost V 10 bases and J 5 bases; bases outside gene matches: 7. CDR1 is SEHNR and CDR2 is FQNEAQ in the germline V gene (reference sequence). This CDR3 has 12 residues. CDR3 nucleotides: TGTGCCACAGGGACAGTCGGGGAGACCCAGTACTTC. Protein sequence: CATGTVGETQYF.

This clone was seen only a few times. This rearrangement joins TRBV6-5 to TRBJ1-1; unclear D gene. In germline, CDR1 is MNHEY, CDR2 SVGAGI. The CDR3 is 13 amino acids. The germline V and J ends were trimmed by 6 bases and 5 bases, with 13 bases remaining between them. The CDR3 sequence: CASRPGFGTEAFF. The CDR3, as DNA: TGTGCCAGCAGGCCGGGGTTTGGGACTGAAGCTTTCTTT.

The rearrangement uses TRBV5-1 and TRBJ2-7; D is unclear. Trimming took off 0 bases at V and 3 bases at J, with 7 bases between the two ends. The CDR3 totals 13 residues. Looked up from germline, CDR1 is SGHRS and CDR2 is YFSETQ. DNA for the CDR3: TGCGCCAGCAGCTTGGTAAGCGACTACGAGCAGTACTTC. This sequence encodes CASSLVSDYEQYF.

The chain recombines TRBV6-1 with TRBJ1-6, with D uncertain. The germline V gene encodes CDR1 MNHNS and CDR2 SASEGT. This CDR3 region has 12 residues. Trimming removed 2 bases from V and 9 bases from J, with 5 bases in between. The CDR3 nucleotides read TGTGCCAGCAGTGAATTGAGTTCACCCCTCCACTTT. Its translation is CASSELSSPLHF.